These 27 T cell receptor beta chains were sequenced from one sample in a study of neurological immune-mediated disorders. Via MiXCR, TCRdb re-called the 5' RACE reads, giving one row per CDR3 protein. The sample carries some 66,000 distinct CDR3 sequences, 4.5% to 5.5% recorded once. The sequencing sample was made of PBMCs. Source of these receptors: a man aged 25-45 years with multiple sclerosis.

This clonotype was seen at least ten times. The J gene is TRBJ1-1, the V gene TRBV7-2; no clear D gene. This CDR3 spans 16 amino acids. V lost 5 bases and J 0 bases, leaving 16 bases between the germline ends. CDR1 is SGHTA and CDR2 is FQGNSA in the germline V gene. CDR3 in DNA: TGTGCCAGCAGCGTCAGGCAAACGACGATGAACACTGAAGCTTTCTTT. This sequence encodes CASSVRQTTMNTEAFF.

This clonotype has ten or more counts. The CDR3 region is CSAKRGADTEAFF. CDR3 sequence (DNA): TGCAGTGCCAAGAGGGGGGCGGACACTGAAGCTTTCTTT. The V call is TRBV20-1, the J call TRBJ1-1; the D gene is possibly TRBD1 (6 bases). The V end was cut by 6 bases, the J end by 3 bases, with 14 bases between. The CDR3 spans 13 residues. CDR1 and CDR2 (germline): DFQATT, SNEGSKA (reference sequence).

There are a few counts of this clonotype. In DNA form, the CDR3 reads TGCGCCAGCAGCTTGGAAGGCAAATACACTGAAGCTTTCTTT. Its protein is CASSLEGKYTEAFF. The chain recombines TRBV5-1 with TRBJ1-1; D gene uncertain. The CDR3 consists of 14 residues. The germline V gene encodes CDR1 SGHRS and CDR2 YFSETQ. The V and J ends lost 0 bases and 3 bases respectively, with 9 bases between them. Full variable domain (outside the CDR3, taken from reference TRBV5-1 and TRBJ1-1): KAGVTQTPRYLIKTRGQQVTLSCSPISGHRSVSWYQQTPGQGLQFLFEYFSETQRNKGNFPGRFSGRQFSNSRSEMNVSTLELGDSALYLCASSLEGKYTEAFFGQGTRLTVV.

This clonotype was detected many times. This chain uses TRBV7-9 with TRBJ2-7, with D uncertain. The CDR3 is 13 amino acids. Trimming cost V 6 bases and J 0 bases, with 9 bases left between them. Germline lookup yields CDR1 SEHNR and CDR2 FQNEAQ (reference sequence). CDR3 sequence reads: CASSLPSSYEQYV. The DNA for the CDR3 is TGTGCCAGCAGTCTTCCCAGCTCCTACGAGCAGTACGTC.

This clonotype was counted at least ten times. This chain joins TRBV5-1 and TRBJ1-1, with D perhaps TRBD1 (6 bases). The ends were cut back, 2 bases at V and 1 base at J, with 12 bases in the middle. The CDR3 covers 15 residues. Germline V gene lookup returns CDR1 SGHRS and CDR2 YFSETQ. The CDR3 reads CASSFSGQSNTEAFF. The CDR3, as DNA: TGCGCCAGCAGCTTCTCCGGACAGTCGAACACTGAAGCTTTCTTT.

This clonotype was counted many times. This CDR3 is CASSQPLSTGELFF. In DNA, the CDR3 is TGCGCCAGCAGCCAACCCCTCTCCACCGGGGAGCTGTTTTTT. This chain connects TRBV4-1 to TRBJ2-2; D remains ambiguous. Germline V gene data show CDR1 as MGHRA and CDR2 as YSYEKL. V was shortened by 2 bases and J by 4 bases, with 8 bases between the two germline ends. The CDR3 length is 14 residues.

This chain links TRBV7-9 with TRBJ1-5, with D unresolved. This CDR3 has 15 residues. CDR1 and CDR2 from the germline V gene are SEHNR and FQNEAQ (reference sequence). The V end was cut by 1 base, the J end by 5 bases, with 12 bases between. This CDR3 is CASSLGPPRDQPQHF. Written as DNA, the CDR3 is TGTGCCAGCAGCTTAGGACCTCCACGGGATCAGCCCCAGCATTTT.

This clonotype was seen many times. The chain is built from TRBV3-1 and TRBJ2-7; D unclear. This CDR3 comprises 12 residues. Germline V gene sequence: CDR1 LGHDT, CDR2 YNNKEL (reference sequence). Trimming left V 3 bases short and J 5 bases short, with 8 bases between. The CDR3 loop is CASSHLENEQYF. Here the CDR3 DNA reads TGTGCCAGCAGCCATCTAGAGAACGAGCAGTACTTC.

This clonotype was seen a few times. The J gene is TRBJ1-1, the V gene TRBV11-2; D call uncertain. The V end was cut by 0 bases, the J end by 7 bases, with 6 bases between. The CDR3 has 12 residues. The germline V gene has CDR1 SGHAT and CDR2 FQNNGV. CDR3 sequence: CASSLERSEAFF. The CDR3 nucleotides are TGTGCCAGCAGCTTAGAACGGAGTGAAGCTTTCTTT. The full variable domain, in which reference TRBV11-2 and TRBJ1-1 provide the parts outside the CDR3, is EAGVAQSPRYKIIEKRQSVAFWCNPISGHATLYWYQQILGQGPKLLIQFQNNGVVDDSQLPKDRFSAERLKGVDSTLKIQPAKLEDSAVYLCASSLERSEAFFGQGTRLTVV.

This clonotype was counted ten times or more. The chain couples TRBV6-1 to TRBJ1-5; D is unclear. The V end was cut by 2 bases, the J end by 2 bases, with 13 bases between. The CDR3 is 16 amino acids. From germline, CDR1 is MNHNS and CDR2 SASEGT. The CDR3 protein is CASSELVGKGNQPQHF. The CDR3 nucleotides read TGTGCCAGCAGTGAACTCGTAGGGAAGGGCAATCAGCCCCAGCATTTT.

Only a few counts were recorded for this clonotype. The J gene is TRBJ1-1, the V gene TRBV2; D gene unclear. Trimming took 4 bases from V and 3 from J, leaving 15 bases between them. Germline-derived CDR1 and CDR2 are SNHLY and FYNNEI. This CDR3 is built from 15 residues. The CDR3 sequence: CASSGPGGEDTEAFF. The CDR3 bases are TGTGCCAGCAGTGGGCCAGGCGGGGAAGACACTGAAGCTTTCTTT.

Many counts were recorded for this clonotype. The chain combines TRBV10-3 with TRBJ1-4; no definite D call. In germline, CDR1 is ENHRY, CDR2 SYGVKD. Trimming stripped 8 bases from V and 3 bases from J, with 10 bases between. CDR3 size: 13 residues. CDR3 DNA sequence: TGTGCCATCTCTTCCCATTCTAATGAAAAACTGTTTTTT. Amino acid sequence: CAISSHSNEKLFF.

The J gene is TRBJ1-2, the V gene TRBV9, with D tentatively TRBD1 (6 bases). Trimming pared 0 bases from V and 1 base from J, leaving 10 bases between. CDR3 length equals 15 residues. CDR1 SGDLS and CDR2 YYNGEE come from the germline V gene. The CDR3 coding sequence is TGTGCCAGCAGCGTAGGTGCAGGGGATAACTATGGCTACACCTTC. This sequence encodes CASSVGAGDNYGYTF.

At least ten counts were recorded for this clonotype. This sequence joins TRBV5-1 and TRBJ2-1; 11 bases are a match to TRBD2. The junction had 6 bases not matched to a gene; V was cut back by 4 bases and J by 6 bases. The CDR3 is 15 residues long. The germline CDR1 and CDR2 sequences are SGHRS and YFSETQ. The CDR3 here is CASSLLSGGANEQFF. CDR3 DNA sequence: TGCGCCAGCAGCCTCCTTAGCGGGGGGGCCAATGAGCAGTTCTTC.

At least ten counts were recorded for this clonotype. Here the CDR3 reads CSASTSGRTYEQYF. The CDR3 DNA is TGCAGTGCTTCGACTAGCGGAAGGACCTACGAGCAGTACTTC. The chain carries TRBV20-1 and TRBJ2-7; 9 bases fit TRBD2. Trimming cost V 5 bases and J 2 bases; bases outside gene matches: 7. The CDR3 spans 14 residues. Germline V gene sequence: CDR1 DFQATT, CDR2 SNEGSKA (reference sequence).

This clonotype was seen at least ten times. The genes are TRBV5-1 and TRBJ1-2; D is undetermined. Germline CDR1 is SGHRS and CDR2 is YFSETQ. The CDR3 runs 16 residues. Trimming took off 0 bases at V and 6 bases at J, with 18 bases between the two ends. The DNA of the CDR3 is TGCGCCAGCAGCTTGGGTGGTCTCGTGCAGGTGGATGGCTACACCTTC. Translated, it gives CASSLGGLVQVDGYTF. The full variable domain, completed using reference TRBV5-1 and TRBJ1-2, is KAGVTQTPRYLIKTRGQQVTLSCSPISGHRSVSWYQQTPGQGLQFLFEYFSETQRNKGNFPGRFSGRQFSNSRSEMNVSTLELGDSALYLCASSLGGLVQVDGYTFGSGTRLTVV.

In the case of this clonotype: Its ends do not fully match the called genes, so a read error is possible. The V and J genes are TRBV20-1 and TRBJ1-6; a weak D match, TRBD1 (6 bases). This CDR3 is 15 amino acids long. Germline CDR1 and CDR2: DFQATT and SNEGSKA (reference sequence). CDR3 in amino acids: CSAREGGQAGSPLNF. For the CDR3, the DNA is TGCAGTGCTAGAGAGGGGGGGCAGGCGGGATCACCCCTCAACTTT.

This clonotype has a handful of counts. The chain carries TRBV3-1 and TRBJ2-7; D gene ambiguous. The CDR3 sequence is 12 residues long. Germline V gene data show CDR1 as LGHDT and CDR2 as YNNKEL (reference sequence). The ends were cut back, 2 bases at V and 1 base at J, with 3 bases in the middle. CDR3 nucleotides: TGTGCCAGCAGCCAATCATCCTACGAGCAGTACTTC. Its translation is CASSQSSYEQYF.

This clonotype was counted at least ten times. J is TRBJ1-3 and V is TRBV24-1; D unclear. The CDR3 is 12 residues long. V gave up 7 bases and J gave up 4 bases, with 7 bases separating them. Germline V gene lookup returns CDR1 KGHDR and CDR2 SFDVKD. The CDR3 region has the DNA TGTGCCACCAGCTCGACAGGAAACACCATATATTTT. It encodes CATSSTGNTIYF.

This clonotype has ten or more counts. The J gene is TRBJ1-1, the V gene TRBV4-1; maybe TRBD1 (6 bases). The CDR3 length is 16 residues. Germline values: CDR1 MGHRA, CDR2 YSYEKL. Trimming stripped 10 bases from V and 6 bases from J, with 27 bases between. DNA of the CDR3: TGCGCCACCCGCAGGGGTATCGACACCCCCGGACCTGAAGCTTTCTTT. This sequence encodes CATRRGIDTPGPEAFF.

This clonotype appeared many times. The rearrangement joins TRBV6-5 to TRBJ2-2; D is perhaps TRBD1 or TRBD2 (7 bases each). The germline V gene encodes CDR1 MNHEY and CDR2 SVGAGI. The CDR3 consists of 17 residues. Trimming removed 7 bases from V and 0 bases from J, with 18 bases in between. DNA for the CDR3: TGTGCCAGCACCCAACCAGGGGGGGCCTCGAACACCGGGGAGCTGTTTTTT. Encoded protein: CASTQPGGASNTGELFF.

This clonotype was picked up a small number of times. The chain employs TRBV5-1 and TRBJ2-3, with 8 bases identical to TRBD1. Germline loops: CDR1 SGHRS, CDR2 YFSETQ. The CDR3 consists of 15 residues. V shed 0 bases, J shed 5 bases, and the junction held 5 bases outside the gene matches. The CDR3 coding sequence is TGCGCCAGCAGCTTGGGGCAGGGGGCAGGAGATACGCAGTATTTT. It yields the protein CASSLGQGAGDTQYF.

This clonotype was counted many times. V gene TRBV20-1 combines with J gene TRBJ2-1; D possibly uses TRBD1 or TRBD2 (7 bases each). V was cut by 7 bases and J by 9 bases, with 16 bases left in between. Germline V lookup: CDR1 DFQATT, CDR2 SNEGSKA (reference sequence). The CDR3 length is 12 residues. Here the CDR3 reads CSERSRGGEQFF. CDR3 DNA: TGCAGTGAACGAAGCAGGGGGGGTGAGCAGTTCTTC.

This clonotype was picked up a small number of times. The J gene is TRBJ1-2, the V gene TRBV12-3 or TRBV12-4; D is unclear. V gave up 7 bases and J gave up 2 bases, with 8 bases separating them. The CDR3 spans 12 residues. In nucleotides, the CDR3 is TGTGCCAGCACCCCCGGGAACTATGGCTACACCTTC. Translation gives CASTPGNYGYTF.

This clonotype was observed a few times. The V and J genes are TRBV12-3 or TRBV12-4 and TRBJ2-3, with D hard to call. Between the trimmed V and J ends, which lost 5 bases and 0 bases, there was a span of 21 bases. CDR3 size: 18 residues. The CDR3 nucleotides read TGTGCCAGCAGTCTCCCCCCTGGACGGAAGAAAAGCACAGATACGCAGTATTTT. Translating it yields CASSLPPGRKKSTDTQYF.

This clonotype was seen ten or more times. The rearrangement uses TRBV6-5 and TRBJ2-7, with TRBD2 as a possible D gene (6 bases). Per germline, CDR1 MNHEY and CDR2 SVGAGI. CDR3 length: 13 amino acids. Trimming left V 0 bases short and J 6 bases short, with 9 bases between. The CDR3 loop is CASSYSMGGEQYF. In nucleotides, the CDR3 is TGTGCCAGCAGTTACTCAATGGGGGGCGAGCAGTACTTC.

The chain couples TRBV20-1 to TRBJ1-3; D uncertain. The germline V gene encodes CDR1 DFQATT and CDR2 SNEGSKA (reference sequence). V was clipped by 2 bases and J by 1 base, with 12 bases between them. This CDR3 has 15 amino acids. The CDR3 bases are TGCAGTGCTAGACCCCGGCGGAGATCTGGAAACACCATATATTTT. Protein: CSARPRRRSGNTIYF.